The 26 T cell receptor beta chains below were found in one sample sequenced in a study of cytomegalovirus exposure and HLA in healthy donors. The PCR used 60 Vbeta and 13 Jbeta primers. Assay used: immunoSEQ multiplex PCR; TCRdb lists only in-frame clones, some missing. The sample lists around 150,000 clones; around 80% were seen once. The specimen was PBMCs. The origin of the receptors is a man aged 25-45 years in good health.

The chain recombines TRBV28 with TRBJ2-7, with TRBD1 as a possible D gene (6 bases). Looked up from germline, CDR1 is MDHEN and CDR2 is SYDVKM. V was shortened by 5 bases and J by 2 bases, with 16 bases between the two germline ends. The CDR3 sequence is 15 residues long. The CDR3 region is CASSRARGAPYEQYF. CDR3 DNA sequence: TGTGCCAGCAGTCGGGCCAGGGGAGCGCCCTACGAGCAGTACTTC.

The genes are TRBV19 and TRBJ2-1; TRBD2 agrees at 7 bases. Germline CDR1 and CDR2: LNHDA and SQIVND (reference sequence). The CDR3 loop spans 16 amino acids. V was pared by 3 bases and J by 7 bases, with 12 bases of the junction left unmatched. The CDR3 is CASSILGEGRSNEQFF. CDR3 bases: TGTGCCAGTAGTATTTTGGGGGAGGGCCGGTCGAATGAGCAGTTCTTC. The whole variable domain, filled in from reference TRBV19 and TRBJ2-1, reads DGGITQSPKYLFRKEGQNVTLSCEQNLNHDAMYWYRQDPGQGLRLIYYSQIVNDFQKGDIAEGYSVSREKKESFPLTVTSAQKNPTAFYLCASSILGEGRSNEQFFGPGTRLTVL.

In nucleotides, the CDR3 is TGCGCCAGCAGTCAAATAACCCCTGGGACAGGGGGCCGTACCTACGAGCAGTACTTC. Protein sequence: CASSQITPGTGGRTYEQYF. This chain joins TRBV23-1 and TRBJ2-7, with 12 positions matching TRBD1. TRBV23-1 is placed among ORFs of uncertain function. The CDR3 covers 19 residues. J was trimmed by 2 bases and V by 2 bases; bases with no gene match: 13.

The rearrangement uses TRBV11-2 and TRBJ2-5; D might be TRBD1 (6 bases). Trimming cost V 2 bases and J 3 bases, with 13 bases left between them. The CDR3 has 15 residues. Germline V gives CDR1 SGHAT, CDR2 FQNNGV. The CDR3: CASSLRGYREETQYF. Here the CDR3 DNA reads TGTGCCAGCAGCTTACGGGGCTACAGGGAAGAGACCCAGTACTTC.

This clone has just a few counts. V gene TRBV7-9 combines with J gene TRBJ2-3; no clear D gene. Germline V gene data show CDR1 as SEHNR and CDR2 as FQNEAQ (reference sequence). The germline V and J ends were trimmed by 7 bases and 5 bases, with 7 bases remaining between them. The CDR3 length is 11 residues. CDR3 bases: TGTGCCAGCACCCCCCGAGATACGCAGTATTTT. Its translation is CASTPRDTQYF.

J is TRBJ1-2 and V is TRBV5-4, with 8 bases lining up with TRBD1. CDR1 SGHNT and CDR2 YYREEE come from the germline V gene (reference sequence). The ends lost 9 bases at V and 2 bases at J; junction bases unmatched: 18. There are 17 residues in the CDR3. Here the CDR3 reads CATRDRGQSRGNYGYTF. The CDR3, as DNA: TGTGCCACCCGAGACAGGGGCCAATCCAGGGGAAACTATGGCTACACCTTC.

The chain couples TRBV7-9 to TRBJ2-1; TRBD2 matches 7 bases. The V gene end was trimmed by 7 bases and the J gene end by 3 bases; junction bases not matched to a gene: 12. The CDR3 has 16 residues. Germline CDR1 is SEHNR and CDR2 is FQNEAQ (reference sequence). This chain's CDR3 is CASKGSSGEVYNEQFF. The CDR3 bases are TGTGCCAGCAAGGGGTCTAGCGGAGAGGTCTACAATGAGCAGTTCTTC.

This CDR3 reads CASSPGGEEAFF. In DNA, the CDR3 is TGTGCCAGCAGCCCGGGCGGGGAGGAGGCTTTCTTT. This chain uses TRBV7-9 with TRBJ1-1; D uncertain. Between the trimmed V and J ends, which lost 5 bases and 11 bases, there was a span of 15 bases. The CDR3 length is 12 residues. From germline, CDR1 is SEHNR and CDR2 FQNEAQ (reference sequence).

As concerns this clone: The sample carries other DNA sequences with the same CDR3. The gene calls are TRBV15 and TRBJ2-1; TRBD1 aligns across 10 bases. The germline V gene encodes CDR1 LNHNV and CDR2 YYDKDF (reference sequence). The CDR3 extends over 15 amino acids. The junction had 9 bases not matched to a gene; V was cut back by 6 bases and J by 7 bases. DNA of the CDR3: TGTGCCACCAGACAGCCGGGACAGGGGTGGAATGAGCAGTTCTTC. Its protein product is CATRQPGQGWNEQFF.

The chain employs TRBV11-2 and TRBJ2-2; tentative D call: TRBD2 (6 bases). The V gene lost 3 bases and the J gene lost 4 bases, with 9 bases spanning the gap. Germline-derived CDR1 and CDR2 are SGHAT and FQNNGV. This CDR3 has 14 amino acids. CDR3 sequence reads: CASSFGTLTGELFF. The CDR3 nucleotides read TGTGCCAGCAGCTTCGGGACTCTCACCGGGGAGCTGTTTTTT.

This clone was detected a few times. The junction shows a germline mismatch at one end, possibly a read error. The chain couples TRBV7-9 to TRBJ1-1; possibly TRBD1 for D (6 bases). The CDR3 loop spans 13 amino acids. Germline V gives CDR1 SEHNR, CDR2 FQNEAQ (reference sequence). The CDR3 sequence: CSSSRGANTEAFF. The CDR3 bases are TGTTCCAGCAGCCGGGGGGCGAACACTGAAGCTTTCTTT.

The rearrangement joins TRBV7-2 to TRBJ2-5, with TRBD1 identical over 7 bases. The assigned J gene may be wrong: the sequence end matches TRBJ2-7 better. Germline CDR1 is SGHTA and CDR2 is FQGNSA. The CDR3 totals 15 residues. CDR3 sequence reads: CASSLPTGTPYEQYF. The CDR3 nucleotides read TGTGCCAGCAGCCTCCCGACAGGGACCCCCTACGAGCAGTACTTC.

The V and J genes are TRBV5-1 and TRBJ2-7, with 8 positions matching TRBD2. CDR1 is SGHRS and CDR2 is YFSETQ in the germline V gene. The CDR3 is made up of 14 amino acids. Trimming at V came to 2 bases and at J to 3 bases, leaving 4 bases not matched to a gene. CDR3 sequence: CASSLGAGVYEQYF. The CDR3 DNA is TGCGCCAGCAGCTTAGGAGCGGGGGTCTACGAGCAGTACTTC.

This sequence joins TRBV30 and TRBJ1-5; possible D gene TRBD1, 6 bases. The V end lost 0 bases, the J end lost 7 bases, and 10 bases lay between the germline ends. CDR1 and CDR2 from the germline V gene are GTSNPN and SVGIG (reference sequence). The CDR3 totals 13 residues. CDR3 sequence: CAWSVQGGQPQHF. Here the CDR3 DNA reads TGTGCCTGGAGTGTACAGGGAGGGCAGCCCCAGCATTTT.

This clone was seen more than once but under ten times. The gene calls are TRBV7-9 and TRBJ2-1; TRBD2 might be the D (6 bases). The CDR3 is 15 residues long. Germline V gene sequence: CDR1 SEHNR, CDR2 FQNEAQ (reference sequence). Trimming took off 4 bases at V and 5 bases at J, with 15 bases between the two ends. CDR3 bases: TGTGCCAGCAGCTCGAGACTAGAAGCTAACAATGAGCAGTTCTTC. This gives the protein CASSSRLEANNEQFF.

V and J are TRBV5-1 and TRBJ2-6; TRBD2 might be the D (7 bases). The CDR3 totals 18 residues. Trimming cost V 1 base and J 0 bases, with 14 bases left between them. Germline CDR1 reads SGHRS; CDR2 reads YFSETQ. The CDR3 loop reads CASSLWGGVNSGANVLTF. DNA of the CDR3: TGCGCCAGCAGCTTGTGGGGGGGCGTGAACTCTGGGGCCAACGTCCTGACTTTC.

V gene TRBV27 combines with J gene TRBJ2-7; D not resolved. The CDR3 has 14 amino acids. Trimming took off 5 bases at V and 2 bases at J, with 13 bases between the two ends. Germline lookup yields CDR1 MNHEY and CDR2 SMNVEV (reference sequence). The CDR3 is CASSPRPTTYEQYF. For the CDR3, the DNA is TGTGCCAGCAGTCCCCGTCCTACCACCTACGAGCAGTACTTC.

This clone was counted a single time. The chain recombines TRBV7-2 with TRBJ2-7, with 10 bases aligning to TRBD2. The CDR3 has 15 residues. Germline V gives CDR1 SGHTA, CDR2 FQGNSA. The trim removed 3 bases at V and 0 bases at J, leaving 2 bases unmatched. The CDR3 loop reads CASSFPSGSSYEQYF. CDR3 bases: TGTGCCAGCAGCTTTCCTAGCGGGAGCTCCTACGAGCAGTACTTC.

The genes are TRBV7-2 and TRBJ1-1; the match to TRBD1 covers 7 bases. CDR1 and CDR2 from the germline V gene are SGHTA and FQGNSA. The V gene end was trimmed by 5 bases and the J gene end by 7 bases; junction bases not matched to a gene: 13. This CDR3 comprises 15 residues. Written as DNA, the CDR3 is TGTGCCAGCAGCCCACATATGGGGACAGCAAGTGAAGCTTTCTTT. The encoded protein is CASSPHMGTASEAFF.

This clone was counted a few times. The J gene is TRBJ1-5, the V gene TRBV7-8; a possible D gene is TRBD1 (6 bases). CDR1 is SGHVS and CDR2 is FQNEAQ in the germline V gene. The CDR3 extends over 16 amino acids. Trimming pared 5 bases from V and 2 bases from J, leaving 16 bases between. The CDR3 loop is CASSAGVREGNQPQHF. In nucleotides, the CDR3 is TGTGCCAGCAGCGCAGGGGTCAGGGAAGGCAATCAGCCCCAGCATTTT.

This sequence joins TRBV7-3 and TRBJ2-2; D remains unclear. The CDR3 has 15 residues. The ends were cut back, 5 bases at V and 2 bases at J, with 12 bases in the middle. Germline V CDR1 and CDR2: SGHTA, FQGTGA. The CDR3 region has the DNA TGTGCCAGCAGCCCCTGGAATAGCAACACCGGGGAGCTGTTTTTT. Residues: CASSPWNSNTGELFF.

This chain connects TRBV4-3 to TRBJ2-1; TRBD2 matches at 9 bases. In germline, CDR1 is LGHNA, CDR2 YSLEER. This CDR3 has 15 amino acids. The trim removed 4 bases at V and 4 bases at J, leaving 5 bases unmatched. The CDR3 spells CASSPRLAAYNEQFF. CDR3 coding DNA: TGCGCCAGCAGCCCGCGACTAGCGGCGTACAATGAGCAGTTCTTC.

Here the CDR3 DNA reads TGTGCCAGCAGTTTATTTAGCGGGACCTACGAGCAGTACTTC. Protein: CASSLFSGTYEQYF. V and J are TRBV27 and TRBJ2-7; TRBD2 agrees at 8 bases. Germline V gene lookup returns CDR1 MNHEY and CDR2 SMNVEV (reference sequence). V lost 1 base to trimming and J lost 2 bases; unmatched junction nucleotides: 1. The CDR3 extends over 14 amino acids.

This clone was seen only once. The chain has TRBV25-1 and TRBJ1-2; 12 nucleotides agree with TRBD1. The CDR3 totals 16 residues. V trimming: 1 base; J trimming: 3 bases; junction bases outside the gene matches: 3. Germline CDR1 and CDR2: MGHDK and SYGVNS. The CDR3 loop is CASSEFGTGGDYGYTF. The CDR3 nucleotides are TGTGCCAGCAGTGAATTCGGGACAGGGGGCGACTATGGCTACACCTTC.

In its sample, this clone was seen a few times. The junction departs from the called germline gene at one end, perhaps through a read error. The chain couples TRBV7-9 to TRBJ2-7; TRBD2 agrees at 8 bases. CDR3 length: 12 amino acids. Germline CDR1 and CDR2: SEHNR and FQNEAQ (reference sequence). CDR3 DNA: TGTGCCAGCAGCTTAATTGGACTAGCAGTTGGCTTC. It is translated as CASSLIGLAVGF.

With respect to this clone: One end of the junction is discordant with germline, which a read error may explain. The V call is TRBV7-9, the J call TRBJ1-4; no clear D. The CDR3 loop spans 16 amino acids. The germline V gene has CDR1 SEHNR and CDR2 FQNEAQ (reference sequence). The CDR3 sequence is CSSSSPSGATNEKLFF. CDR3 nucleotides: TGTTCCAGCAGCTCCCCGTCCGGGGCAACTAATGAAAAACTGTTTTTT.